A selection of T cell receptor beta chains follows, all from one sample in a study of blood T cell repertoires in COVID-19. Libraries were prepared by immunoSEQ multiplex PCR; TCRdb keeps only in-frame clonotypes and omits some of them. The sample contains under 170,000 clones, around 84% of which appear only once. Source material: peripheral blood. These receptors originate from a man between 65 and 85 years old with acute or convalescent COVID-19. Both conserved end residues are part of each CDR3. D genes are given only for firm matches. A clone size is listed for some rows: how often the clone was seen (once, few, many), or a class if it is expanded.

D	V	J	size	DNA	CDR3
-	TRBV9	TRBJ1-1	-	TGTGCCAGCAGCGTAGGGGCAGGTAGCACTGAAGCTTTCTTT	CASSVGAGSTEAFF
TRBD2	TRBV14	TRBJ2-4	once	TGTGCCAGCAGCCAGGCTAGCGGGGGGTTCCCCCGACAGTACTTC	CASSQASGGFPRQYF
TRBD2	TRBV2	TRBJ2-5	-	TGTGCCAGCAGGGGCGGGAGGGATCAAGAGACCCAGTACTTC	CASRGGRDQETQYF
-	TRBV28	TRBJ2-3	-	TGTGCCAGCAGTGAGCCAGATACGCAGTATTTT	CASSEPDTQYF
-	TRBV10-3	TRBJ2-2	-	TGTGCTGGACAGAATCCGACCGGGGAGCTGTTTTTT	CAGQNPTGELFF
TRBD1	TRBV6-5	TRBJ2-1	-	TGTGCCAGCAGTCGGGACAGGGGCCAGCAGTTCTTC	CASSRDRGQQFF
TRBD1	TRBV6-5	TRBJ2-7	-	TGTGCCAGCAGTTACCGGGACAGGGTCTACGAGCAGTACTTC	CASSYRDRVYEQYF
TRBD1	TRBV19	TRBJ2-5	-	TGTGCCAGTAGCCCGCGGGACAGGGAAGAGACCCAGTACTTC	CASSPRDREETQYF
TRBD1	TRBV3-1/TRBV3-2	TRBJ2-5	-	TGTGCCAGCAGTCCGACAGGGGAAGGAGAGACCCAGTACTTC	CASSPTGEGETQYF
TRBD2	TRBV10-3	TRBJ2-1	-	TGTGCCATCAGTGACCCCCCTAGCGGGAAGGATGAGCAGTTCTTC	CAISDPPSGKDEQFF
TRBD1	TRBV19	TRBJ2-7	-	TGTGCCAGTAGAACGGGACAGGGGGCCTACGAGCAGTACTTC	CASRTGQGAYEQYF
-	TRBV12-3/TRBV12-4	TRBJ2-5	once	TGTGCCAGCCGACGGGGGGCCGAAGAGACCCAGTACTTC	CASRRGAEETQYF
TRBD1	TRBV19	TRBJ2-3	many	TGTGCCAGTAATTACAGGGGGCAAGATACGCAGTATTTT	CASNYRGQDTQYF
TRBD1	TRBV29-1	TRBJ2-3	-	TGCAGCGTGGAGGGACAGGGGGGCACAGATACGCAGTATTTT	CSVEGQGGTDTQYF
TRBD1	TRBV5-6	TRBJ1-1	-	TGTGCCAGCAGCTTCCCAGGGGGTCTAAACACTGAAGCTTTCTTT	CASSFPGGLNTEAFF
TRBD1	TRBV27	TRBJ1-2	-	TGTGCCAGCAGTTTAGCCGGGACAGGGAATGGCTACACCTTC	CASSLAGTGNGYTF
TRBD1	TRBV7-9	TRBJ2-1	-	TGTGCCAGCAGCTCATGGACAGGGCACAATGAGCAGTTCTTC	CASSSWTGHNEQFF
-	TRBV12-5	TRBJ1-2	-	TGTGCTAGTGGCACTTCAGGGGTTACTGGCTACACCTTC	CASGTSGVTGYTF
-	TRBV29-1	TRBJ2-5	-	TGCAGCGTTGAATTTTCGAACGGGGAGACCCAGTACTTC	CSVEFSNGETQYF
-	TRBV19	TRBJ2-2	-	TGTGCCAGTAGTATCCAAGGGGCGCCCACCGGGGAGCTGTTTTTT	CASSIQGAPTGELFF
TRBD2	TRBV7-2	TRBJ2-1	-	TGTGCCAGCACCCGTAGCGGGGGGGCAGTAGGGGATGAGCAGTTCTTC	CASTRSGGAVGDEQFF
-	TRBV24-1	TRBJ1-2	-	TGTGCCACCAGTGACCCCGGGACTAACTATGGCTACACCTTC	CATSDPGTNYGYTF
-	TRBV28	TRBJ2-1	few	TGTGCCAGCAGTTTGACAGGAAACCTCAATGAGCAGTTCTTC	CASSLTGNLNEQFF
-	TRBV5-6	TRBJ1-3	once	TGTGCCAGCAGCAACACAGGGCGGGACACCATATATTTT	CASSNTGRDTIYF
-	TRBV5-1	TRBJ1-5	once	TGCGCCAGCAGCTTGGGGTATTCTGCGGGCAATCAGCCCCAGCATTTT	CASSLGYSAGNQPQHF
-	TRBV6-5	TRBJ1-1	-	TGTGCCAGCAGTTCCCAGGGGAGGGAGGACACTGAAGCTTTCTTT	CASSSQGREDTEAFF
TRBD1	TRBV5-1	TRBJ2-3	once	TGCGCCAGCAGCCGAACCGGGACAGGGGACGATACGCAGTATTTT	CASSRTGTGDDTQYF
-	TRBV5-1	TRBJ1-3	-	TGCGCCAGCAGCTTGGTAGCGGGAGGTCGGGCACCCGGAAACACCATATATTTT	CASSLVAGGRAPGNTIYF
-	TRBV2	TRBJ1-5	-	TGTGCCAGCAGTCCCTTACAGGGCTCTCAGCCCCAGCATTTT	CASSPLQGSQPQHF
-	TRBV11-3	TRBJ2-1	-	TGTGCCAGCAGCTCCGGGATTAGGGACAATGAGCAGTTCTTC	CASSSGIRDNEQFF
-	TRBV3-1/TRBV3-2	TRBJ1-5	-	TGTGCCAGCAGCCAGGGACCGGGGGGTTATCAGCCCCAGCATTTT	CASSQGPGGYQPQHF
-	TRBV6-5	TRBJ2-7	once	TGTGCCAGCAGCATGATGTGGGAGACCCCACCTCAGTACTTC	CASSMMWETPPQYF
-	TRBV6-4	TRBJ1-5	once	TGTGCCAGCAGCCTCCGGGGAATAAGCAATCAGCCCCAGCATTTT	CASSLRGISNQPQHF
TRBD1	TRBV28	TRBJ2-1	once	TGTGCCAGCAGCTCCGGGACAGGGCCCAATGAGCAGTTCTTC	CASSSGTGPNEQFF
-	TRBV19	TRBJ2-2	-	TGTGCCAGTGGTACAACAGGGCTTAACACCGGGGAGCTGTTTTTT	CASGTTGLNTGELFF
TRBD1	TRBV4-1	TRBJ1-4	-	TGCGCCAGCAGCCAAGAGCGACAGGGCCTAGGCTTTAATGAAAAACTGTTTTTT	CASSQERQGLGFNEKLFF
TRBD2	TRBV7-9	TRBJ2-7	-	TGTGCCACCAGACGGGGGGTCGCCTACGAGCAGTACTTC	CATRRGVAYEQYF
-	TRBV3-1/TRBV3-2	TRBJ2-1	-	TGTGCCAGCAGCCAAATAGGACTAGAGCAGTTCTTC	CASSQIGLEQFF
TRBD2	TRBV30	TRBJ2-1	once	TGTGCCTGGAGTGTATTCCTAGCGGCCGACAATGAGCAGTTCTTC	CAWSVFLAADNEQFF
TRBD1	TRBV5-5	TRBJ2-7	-	TGTGCCAGCAGACTGGACAGGGGGTTCGCCTACGAGCAGTACTTC	CASRLDRGFAYEQYF
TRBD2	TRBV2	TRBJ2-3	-	TGTGCCAGCAGACAGACTAGCGGGGGCCCAGATACGCAGTATTTT	CASRQTSGGPDTQYF
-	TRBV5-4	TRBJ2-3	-	TGTGCCAGCAGCAGACAAAGTTACACAGATACGCAGTATTTT	CASSRQSYTDTQYF